This is a list of T cell receptor beta chains from one sample in a study of long-term antiretroviral therapy in people with HIV. Clones were read by immunoSEQ multiplex PCR, and TCRdb kept only the in-frame ones, dropping some. In the table there are about 21,000 clones, roughly 83% of which are singletons. The material was unsorted PBMCs, obtained 0.9 years after starting antiretroviral therapy. The receptor source for this set is a man between 18 and 29 years old with HIV. Each CDR3 is given with its conserved first and last residue. The order of the fields is V gene, J gene, clone size, D gene, CDR3 protein, CDR3 DNA. A D gene is named only where the DNA matches it firmly. Clone sizes are given selectively: once, few, many, or a class where the clone is expanded.

TRBV27	TRBJ2-3	once	-	CASSLSRASTDTQYF	TGTGCCAGCAGTTTATCTCGGGCGAGCACAGATACGCAGTATTTT
TRBV5-1	TRBJ1-5	few	TRBD1	CASSPGTGGNQPQHF	TGCGCCAGCAGCCCCGGGACAGGGGGCAATCAGCCCCAGCATTTT
TRBV6-1	TRBJ2-2	once	TRBD1	CASSQQGTGELFF	TGTGCCAGCAGTCAACAGGGGACCGGGGAGCTGTTTTTT
TRBV2	TRBJ1-6	-	-	CASRDRDWNSPLHF	TGTGCCAGCAGGGACAGAGATTGGAATTCACCCCTCCACTTT
TRBV7-9	TRBJ1-4	once	-	CASSPEVGWGNEKLFF	TGTGCCAGCAGCCCGGAGGTGGGGTGGGGTAATGAAAAACTGTTTTTT
TRBV2	TRBJ2-7	-	-	CASSPSSHLPLYEQYF	TGTGCCAGCAGTCCCTCCTCCCACTTACCTCTCTACGAGCAGTACTTC
TRBV9	TRBJ1-6	-	TRBD1	CASSVVGQGDSPLHF	TGTGCCAGCAGCGTAGTGGGACAGGGAGATTCACCCCTCCACTTT
TRBV7-3	TRBJ2-2	-	TRBD2	CASSLRAQGGAGELFF	TGTGCCAGCAGCTTAAGGGCTCAGGGAGGGGCCGGGGAGCTGTTTTTT
TRBV6-1	TRBJ1-3	-	-	CASSGRTAGNTIYF	TGTGCCAGCAGTGGCCGGACCGCTGGAAACACCATATATTTT
TRBV9	TRBJ1-5	-	-	CASSPDSDQPQHF	TGTGCCAGCAGCCCTGACAGCGATCAGCCCCAGCATTTT
TRBV2	TRBJ2-2	-	-	CARQTENTGELFF	TGTGCCAGACAGACAGAAAACACCGGGGAGCTGTTTTTT
TRBV4-2	TRBJ2-7	-	-	CASSQDLGPEQYF	TGTGCCAGCAGCCAAGATCTCGGGCCCGAGCAGTACTTC
TRBV5-8	TRBJ1-2	-	-	CASSSRGAYGYTF	TGTGCCAGCAGTTCGCGGGGGGCCTATGGCTACACCTTC
TRBV29-1	TRBJ2-1	-	-	CSVARQYNEQFF	TGCAGCGTTGCCCGACAATACAATGAGCAGTTCTTC
TRBV4-2	TRBJ1-1	-	-	CASSQDKAAAFF	TGTGCCAGCAGCCAAGATAAGGCGGCAGCTTTCTTT
TRBV6-6	TRBJ2-1	-	TRBD2	CASSYSLAEQFF	TGTGCCAGCAGTTACTCACTAGCGGAGCAGTTCTTC
TRBV12-1	TRBJ2-5	-	-	CASSFWHQYQETQYF	TGTGCCAGCAGCTTTTGGCACCAGTACCAAGAGACCCAGTACTTC
TRBV4-2	TRBJ1-4	-	TRBD1	CASSQDRGTGDEKLFF	TGTGCCAGCAGCCAAGATCGCGGGACAGGGGATGAAAAACTGTTTTTT
TRBV6-1	TRBJ2-1	-	TRBD2	CASSEAATSGNEQFF	TGTGCCAGCAGTGAAGCTGCCACTAGCGGGAATGAGCAGTTCTTC
TRBV7-7	TRBJ2-1	-	TRBD2	CASSPGGYNEQFF	TGTGCTAGTAGTCCGGGGGGTTACAATGAGCAGTTCTTC
TRBV10-3	TRBJ2-1	-	TRBD2	CAISGVAGYNEQFF	TGTGCCATCAGTGGAGTAGCGGGGTACAATGAGCAGTTCTTC
TRBV19	TRBJ1-2	-	-	CASSIFAETAYGYTF	TGTGCCAGTAGTATATTCGCAGAAACCGCCTATGGCTACACCTTC